A selection of T cell receptor beta chains follows, all from one sample in a study of cytomegalovirus exposure and HLA in healthy donors. Data came from immunoSEQ multiplex PCR; TCRdb stores just in-frame clones and leaves some out. The data show over 200,000 clones, about 79% seen once. The source material was PBMCs. All receptors derive from a male donor in good health and CMV-seronegative. CDR3s include the opening cysteine and the closing phenylalanine or tryptophan. The D gene is left open where the match is weak. Clone size is stated in some rows and not others, as once, few, many or a class when expanded.

V gene	D gene	J gene	clone size	CDR3 DNA	CDR3 protein
TRBV6-5	NA	TRBJ1-1	few	TGTGCCAGCAGTGAAAGAGAGAACACTGAAGCTTTCTTT	CASSERENTEAFF
TRBV5-1	NA	TRBJ2-7	NA	TGCGCCACCACCCCGATGGGGGACTCAGACGAGCAGTACTTC	CATTPMGDSDEQYF
TRBV2	TRBD1	TRBJ2-1	NA	TGTGCCAGCAGGAGACAGGGGGATGAGCAGTTCTTC	CASRRQGDEQFF
TRBV4-3	TRBD1	TRBJ2-3	NA	TGCGCCAGCAGCCTCCGGGACAGGGCATTCACAGATACGCAGTATTTT	CASSLRDRAFTDTQYF
TRBV7-7	TRBD2	TRBJ2-3	NA	TGTGCCAGCAGCTTAAGCGGGGGGTCCTCTAGCACAGATACGCAGTATTTT	CASSLSGGSSSTDTQYF
TRBV7-9	NA	TRBJ1-3	NA	TGTGCCAGCAGCTTATCCCTCGGAAACACCATATATTTT	CASSLSLGNTIYF
TRBV28	TRBD1	TRBJ1-1	NA	TGTGCCAGCAGTCTGACAGGGAAGTGGACTGAAGCTTTCTTT	CASSLTGKWTEAFF
TRBV27	NA	TRBJ2-7	NA	TGTGCCAGCAGTTTTTTCTCCGGAGACTACGAGCAGTACTTC	CASSFFSGDYEQYF
TRBV19	TRBD1	TRBJ2-7	NA	TGTGCCAGTAGTATAGGGGGTGTCGGACAGGACCACGAGCAGTACTTC	CASSIGGVGQDHEQYF
TRBV19	NA	TRBJ1-4	NA	TGTGCCAGTACCCACCGGGTAGGGGTTGGGACTAATGAAAAACTGTTTTTT	CASTHRVGVGTNEKLFF
TRBV9	NA	TRBJ2-3	NA	TGTGCCAGCAGCGGGGGCGGGACCCCCACAGATACGCAGTATTTT	CASSGGGTPTDTQYF
TRBV7-2	NA	TRBJ2-7	NA	TGTGCCAGCAGCGCGCCCCGGGACTTCTCCTACGAGCAGTACTTC	CASSAPRDFSYEQYF